The next 5 T cell receptor beta chains were all read from a single sample in a study of CD8+CD57+ T cells in acquired aplastic anemia. Before being chosen for sequencing, patients had shown CD8+CD57+ cell expansion by flow cytometry. For CDR3 and TCR beta VDJ profiling, genomic DNA was the template used. TCRdb reanalysed the reads using MiXCR and keeps one entry per CDR3 protein. The data hold 170,000 or so distinct CDR3 sequences, with about 48% observed a single time. The sequencing input was sorted CD4+, CD8+, or CD8+CD57+ T cells (not recorded which) from PBMCs. The receptors derive from a human donor with aplastic anemia.

The table lists this clonotype with many counts. The rearrangement joins TRBV30 to TRBJ2-7, with TRBD1 matching over 7 bases. From germline, CDR1 is GTSNPN and CDR2 SVGIG (reference sequence). V lost 8 bases to trimming and J lost 2 bases; unmatched junction nucleotides: 3. The CDR3 has 11 amino acids. The CDR3 coding sequence is TGTGCCGGCACAGGGGCCTACGAGCAGTACTTC. Translation gives CAGTGAYEQYF.

The sample holds many counts of this clonotype. The genes are TRBV7-9 and TRBJ1-1, with 7 bases that match TRBD1. Trimming cost V 1 base and J 5 bases; bases outside gene matches: 7. The CDR3 loop spans 15 amino acids. Germline V lookup: CDR1 SEHNR, CDR2 FQNEAQ (reference sequence). This CDR3 reads CASSLVRQGETEAFF. The CDR3 DNA follows: TGTGCCAGCAGCTTAGTGCGGCAGGGGGAGACTGAAGCTTTCTTT.

There are many counts of this clonotype. The chain couples TRBV12-3 or TRBV12-4 to TRBJ2-1; unclear D gene. With 5 bases removed from V and 6 bases from J, the gap between germline ends came to 8 bases. CDR3 length: 12 residues. CDR3 residues: CASSLLFNEQFF. The CDR3 nucleotides are TGTGCCAGCAGTCTCCTATTCAATGAGCAGTTCTTC.

As to this clonotype: Just one base apart from a much larger clone, this may be a read error. The chain carries TRBV13 and TRBJ2-5, with no clear D. The CDR3 is 15 amino acids. V was clipped by 0 bases and J by 7 bases, with 15 bases between them. Germline V lookup: CDR1 PRHDT, CDR2 FYEKMQ (reference sequence). DNA of the CDR3: TGTGCCAGCAGCTTAGGCCAGGCAATTGTAGGGACCCAGTACTTC. Residues: CASSLGQAIVGTQYF.

This clonotype was detected ten times or more. The chain links TRBV29-1 to TRBJ2-1; 10 positions agree with TRBD2. The CDR3 totals 18 residues. Germline CDR1 reads SQVTM; CDR2 reads ANQGSEA. The J segment lost 0 bases and the V segment lost 4 bases, leaving 12 bases of the junction unmatched. This CDR3 is CSVGGVAGGLSSYNEQFF. The DNA of the CDR3 is TGCAGCGTTGGTGGGGTAGCGGGAGGCCTCAGCTCCTACAATGAGCAGTTCTTC.